The clone carrying this TCR beta chain was detected ten times or more. The antigen remains unidentified. The germline gene is not matched at one end of the junction; a read error may be the cause. The germline gives CDR1 SGHRS, CDR2 YFSETQ. The CDR3 is 16 residues long. The record originates from a study of response to subunit inactivated influenza vaccine. From the RT-PCR reads, TCRdb called clonotypes with MiXCR, one entry per CDR3 protein. The table has more than 700,000 distinct CDR3 sequences, around 21% seen once. General observations from the study: After each seasonal influenza vaccination, few new T cells are recruited, the authors suggested.

V is TRBV5-1 and J is TRBJ2-3, with 12 bases aligning to TRBD2. The TCR sequence derives from a man aged 50 to 60 who received an inactivated influenza vaccine. The sequenced sample was PBMCs from blood, obtained around 5 days after vaccination. CDR3 loop: CASSSGLAGSTDTQYF. The CDR3 nucleotides read TGTGCCAGCAGCTCCGGACTAGCGGGGTCCACAGATACGCAGTATTTT. Drawing the rest from reference TRBV5-1 and TRBJ2-3, the complete variable domain is KAGVTQTPRYLIKTRGQQVTLSCSPISGHRSVSWYQQTPGQGLQFLFEYFSETQRNKGNFPGRFSGRQFSNSRSEMNVSTLELGDSALYLCASSSGLAGSTDTQYFGPGTRLTVL.